Following are 18 T cell receptor beta chains from one sample sequenced in a study of radiotherapy plus CTLA-4 blockade in lung cancer. The repertoire was sequenced with immunoSEQ multiplex PCR; TCRdb's copy has only in-frame clones and lacks some. The sample includes roughly 130,000 clones, around 89% of them seen just once. The input for sequencing was peripheral blood, taken from a patient treated with radiotherapy plus ipilimumab. The source of these receptors is a human donor with non-small cell lung cancer that progressed on radiotherapy plus ipilimumab.

CDR3 region: CSARTGGNTEAFF. As DNA, the CDR3 is TGCAGCGCCCGGACAGGGGGGAACACTGAAGCTTTCTTT. This chain joins TRBV29-1 and TRBJ1-1; 10 nucleotides agree with TRBD1. Trimming removed 7 bases from V and 1 base from J; junction bases left unmatched: 3. Germline loops: CDR1 SQVTM, CDR2 ANQGSEA. The CDR3 extends over 13 amino acids. The full variable domain, with the rest looked up from reference TRBV29-1 and TRBJ1-1, is SAVISQKPSRDICQRGTSLTIQCQVDSQVTMMFWYRQQPGQSLTLIATANQGSEATYESGFVIDKFPISRPNLTFSTLTVSNMSPEDSSIYLCSARTGGNTEAFFGQGTRLTVV.

The J gene is TRBJ2-6, the V gene TRBV18; 7 bases are shared with TRBD1. The CDR3 totals 18 residues. Germline V gene data show CDR1 as KGHSH and CDR2 as LQKENI. Trimming took 3 bases from V and 2 from J; bases not matched to a gene: 10. The DNA for the CDR3 is TGTGCCAGCTCACCTATAACGTGGACAGGAACTGGGGCCAACGTCCTGACTTTC. This sequence encodes CASSPITWTGTGANVLTF.

The chain uses TRBV7-6 and TRBJ2-4; 7 positions match TRBD2. Germline V lookup: CDR1 SGHVS, CDR2 FNYEAQ. There are 15 residues in the CDR3. V was clipped by 5 bases and J by 2 bases; unmatched bases: 6. CDR3 protein: CASSPGLSTKNIQYF. The CDR3, as DNA: TGTGCCAGCAGCCCGGGACTATCAACCAAAAACATTCAGTACTTC.

This chain uses TRBV5-1 with TRBJ1-2; D possibly corresponds to TRBD1 (6 bases). CDR1 SGHRS and CDR2 YFSETQ come from the germline V gene. Trimming left V 5 bases short and J 8 bases short, with 10 bases between. There are 11 residues in the CDR3. CDR3: CASRLGGGYTF. DNA of the CDR3: TGCGCCAGCAGATTAGGGGGAGGCTACACCTTC.

The rearrangement joins TRBV28 to TRBJ2-3, with 8 bases matching TRBD2. In germline, CDR1 is MDHEN, CDR2 SYDVKM. The J segment lost 0 bases and the V segment lost 6 bases, leaving 5 bases of the junction unmatched. This CDR3 contains 15 residues. CDR3 in amino acids: CASSRSGGSTDTQYF. The CDR3, as DNA: TGTGCCAGCAGCCGAAGCGGGGGTAGCACAGATACGCAGTATTTT. Full variable domain (outside the CDR3, taken from reference TRBV28 and TRBJ2-3): DVKVTQSSRYLVKRTGEKVFLECVQDMDHENMFWYRQDPGLGLRLIYFSYDVKMKEKGDIPEGYSVSREKKERFSLILESASTNQTSMYLCASSRSGGSTDTQYFGPGTRLTVL.

The chain uses TRBV6-1 and TRBJ2-6; 7 nucleotides agree with TRBD2. Unmatched junction bases numbered 10, after V lost 4 bases and J lost 4 bases. The length of the CDR3 is 17 residues. CDR1 is MNHNS, CDR2 SASEGT, per germline. Here the CDR3 DNA reads TGTGCCAGCAGTGGCCTGTGGGGAGGGCCCGGGGCCAACGTCCTGACTTTC. Residues: CASSGLWGGPGANVLTF.

The CDR3 bases are TGTGCCAGCAGCCTTGCTGTTGGTTCCTACAATGAGCAGTTCTTC. It yields the protein CASSLAVGSYNEQFF. V usage is TRBV9 and J usage is TRBJ2-1; no clear D gene. The V gene's germline CDR1 is SGDLS and CDR2 YYNGEE. The germline V and J ends were trimmed by 4 bases and 1 base, with 12 bases remaining between them. The CDR3 totals 15 residues.

This chain uses TRBV5-1 with TRBJ2-7; D gene ambiguous. Germline V gene lookup returns CDR1 SGHRS and CDR2 YFSETQ. V was cut by 4 bases and J by 3 bases, with 20 bases left in between. CDR3 length: 16 residues. CDR3: CASSQAGDFLLYEQYF. CDR3 in DNA: TGCGCCAGCAGCCAGGCCGGAGATTTCCTTCTCTACGAGCAGTACTTC.

In this sample, this clone turned up a few times. The genes are TRBV7-3 and TRBJ1-3; D unresolved. Between the trimmed V and J ends, which lost 4 bases and 0 bases, there was a span of 10 bases. This CDR3 comprises 15 residues. From germline, CDR1 is SGHTA and CDR2 FQGTGA. In DNA form, the CDR3 reads TGTGCCAGCAGCTCCCAAGCGGGCTCTGGAAACACCATATATTTT. This gives the protein CASSSQAGSGNTIYF.

V gene TRBV18 combines with J gene TRBJ2-1; 13 bases match TRBD2. V was pared by 1 base and J by 6 bases, with 6 bases of the junction left unmatched. The CDR3 loop spans 17 amino acids. Germline CDR1 KGHSH, CDR2 LQKENI. CDR3 sequence reads: CASSPRSTSGRANEQFF. Here the CDR3 DNA reads TGTGCCAGCTCACCACGATCTACTAGCGGGAGGGCCAATGAGCAGTTCTTC.

About this clone: The same CDR3 also results from other DNA sequences found in this sample. This chain uses TRBV11-2 with TRBJ2-7; D gene ambiguous. The CDR3 contains 12 residues. CDR1 is SGHAT, CDR2 FQNNGV, per germline. The germline V and J ends were trimmed by 1 base and 3 bases, with 4 bases remaining between them. The CDR3 region is CASSLADYEQYF. The CDR3 bases are TGTGCCAGCAGCTTAGCGGACTACGAGCAGTACTTC.

This chain joins TRBV15 and TRBJ2-3; the D gene could be TRBD1 or TRBD2 (5 bases each). The germline CDR1 and CDR2 sequences are LNHNV and YYDKDF (reference sequence). With 1 base removed from V and 0 bases from J, the gap between germline ends came to 5 bases. The CDR3 contains 14 residues. As DNA, the CDR3 is TGTGCCACCAGCAGAGGGGGGAGCACAGATACGCAGTATTTT. It encodes CATSRGGSTDTQYF.

CDR3 protein: CASSLAALAGVPYEQYF. The CDR3 DNA is TGCGCCAGCAGCTTGGCTGCGCTAGCGGGCGTACCCTACGAGCAGTACTTC. The chain joins TRBV5-1 to TRBJ2-7; TRBD2 agrees at 8 bases. V trimming: 0 bases; J trimming: 2 bases; junction bases outside the gene matches: 10. CDR1 is SGHRS and CDR2 is YFSETQ in the germline V gene. The CDR3 spans 17 residues.

The chain couples TRBV29-1 to TRBJ2-1; D gene ambiguous. Germline loops: CDR1 SQVTM, CDR2 ANQGSEA. Deletions cut 4 bases from V and 2 bases from J, with 9 bases between. The CDR3 has 13 amino acids. The CDR3 region is CSVGAFTYNEQFF. The CDR3 bases are TGCAGCGTTGGCGCTTTTACCTACAATGAGCAGTTCTTC.

The chain employs TRBV30 and TRBJ2-7; D not certain. The CDR3 has 13 amino acids. Trimming left V 3 bases short and J 3 bases short, with 12 bases between. CDR1 is GTSNPN, CDR2 SVGIG, per germline (reference sequence). CDR3: CAWSYPPLYEQYF. The CDR3 DNA reads TGTGCCTGGAGCTACCCTCCCCTCTACGAGCAGTACTTC.

The chain joins TRBV30 to TRBJ2-7, with D possibly being TRBD1 (5 bases). The CDR3 is made up of 19 amino acids. V lost 2 bases and J lost 0, with 26 bases in between. The germline CDR1 and CDR2 sequences are GTSNPN and SVGIG (reference sequence). Here the CDR3 reads CAWSLPWTYWSSSSYEQYF. The CDR3, as DNA: TGTGCCTGGAGTCTCCCCTGGACATATTGGTCCTCAAGCTCCTACGAGCAGTACTTC.

This chain links TRBV5-1 with TRBJ2-1, with 10 bases aligning to TRBD2. Losses at the gene ends were 5 bases for V and 7 bases for J; bases not matched to a gene: 9. The CDR3 loop spans 15 amino acids. Germline CDR1 reads SGHRS; CDR2 reads YFSETQ. The CDR3 loop is CASSVLAGVENEQFF. The DNA for the CDR3 is TGCGCCAGCAGTGTCCTAGCGGGAGTGGAAAATGAGCAGTTCTTC.

This clone was counted between two and nine times. The CDR3 nucleotides are TGTGCCAGTACTCCAACCAGACAGGGGGCTTCGGGCACTGAAGCTTTCTTT. Translating it yields CASTPTRQGASGTEAFF. This chain links TRBV19 with TRBJ1-1; 10 bases map to TRBD1. In germline, CDR1 is LNHDA, CDR2 SQIVND (reference sequence). The V segment lost 7 bases and the J segment 4 bases; nucleotides outside the gene matches: 15. The CDR3 length is 17 residues.